This TCR beta chain appears in the sequencing data of a study of blood T cell repertoires in COVID-19. Study-wide background: There were acute and convalescent COVID-19 samples, and they came from the United States, Italy and Spain.

The study recruited people aged roughly 18 to 100 years across 20 to 30 US areas. Cohorts were based on clinical histories the participants reported. Per the original methods: It was from reference gene primer amplification that nucleated cell counts were estimated. Method: immunoSEQ multiplex PCR; TCRdb's copy keeps in-frame clones and lacks some. V and J calls plus clone size are reproduced from that table; the DNA served to infer D and trimming. This sample has about 180,000 clones; roughly 83% occur once, and the top ten carry 7% to 10%. Sequencing was performed on PBMCs or T cells enriched from blood (not recorded which). This receptor was taken from a woman in her thirties who had recovered from COVID-19.

The DNA of the CDR3 is TGCAGCGTTGAATTTGGACTCTATGGCTACACCTTC. Its translation: CSVEFGLYGYTF. The chain combines TRBV29-1 with TRBJ1-2; no definite D call. The V and J ends lost 2 bases and 4 bases respectively, with 8 bases between them. The CDR3 runs to 12 residues. Per germline, CDR1 SQVTM and CDR2 ANQGSEA.